The sequence of this T cell receptor beta chain was determined in a study of shared clonotypes between healthy human individuals. Whole-study results and caveats: Rarefaction showed sorted-subset sequencing was incomplete despite large depth. An anticipated effect of sequencing depth on clonotype sharing among donors was recognized.

Using immunoSEQ multiplex PCR, the repertoire was profiled, and TCRdb retains in-frame clones only, with some absent. The table has some 2.3 million clones, 93% seen once. Per germline, CDR1 SGHTA and CDR2 FQGTGA. V lost 4 bases and J lost 1, with 7 bases in between. The CDR3 has 13 amino acids. Turning to this clone: Its specificity is not known.

The TCR sequence derives from a man aged 18 to 29 in good health. Some clones in this sample may be carry-over from other donors' samples. This chain connects TRBV7-3 to TRBJ2-5; no reliable D call. The sequenced material came from naive CD4+ T cells from PBMCs. Subset specified: CD45RA+ positively selected. The CDR3 nucleotides are TGTGCCAGCAGCTCCGGCACCCAAGAGACCCAGTACTTC. Its translation is CASSSGTQETQYF.